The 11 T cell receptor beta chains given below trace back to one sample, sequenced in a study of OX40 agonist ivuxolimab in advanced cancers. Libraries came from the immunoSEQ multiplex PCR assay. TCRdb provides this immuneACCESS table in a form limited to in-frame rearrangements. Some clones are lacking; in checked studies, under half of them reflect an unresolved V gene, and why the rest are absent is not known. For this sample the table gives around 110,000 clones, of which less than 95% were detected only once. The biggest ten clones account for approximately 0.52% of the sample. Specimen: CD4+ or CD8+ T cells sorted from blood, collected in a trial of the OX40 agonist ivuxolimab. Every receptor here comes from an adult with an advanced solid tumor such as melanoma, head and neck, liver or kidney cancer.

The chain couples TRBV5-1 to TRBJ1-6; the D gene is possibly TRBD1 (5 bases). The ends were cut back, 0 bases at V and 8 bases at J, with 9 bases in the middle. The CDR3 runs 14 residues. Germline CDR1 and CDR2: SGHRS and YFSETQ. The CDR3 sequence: CASSLDRLDSPLHF. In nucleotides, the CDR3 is TGCGCCAGCAGCTTGGACAGGTTAGATTCACCCCTCCACTTT.

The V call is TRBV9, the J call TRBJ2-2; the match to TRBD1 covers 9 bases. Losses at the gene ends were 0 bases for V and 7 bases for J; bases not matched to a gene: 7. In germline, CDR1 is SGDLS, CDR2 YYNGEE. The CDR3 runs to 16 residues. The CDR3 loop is CASSVDGTGYIGELFF. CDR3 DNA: TGTGCCAGCAGCGTAGATGGGACAGGGTACATCGGGGAGCTGTTTTTT.

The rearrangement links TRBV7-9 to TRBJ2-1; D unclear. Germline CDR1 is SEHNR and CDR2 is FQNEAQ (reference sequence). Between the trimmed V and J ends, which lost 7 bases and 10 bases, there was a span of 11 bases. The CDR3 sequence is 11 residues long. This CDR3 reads CASTEEVEQFF. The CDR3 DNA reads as TGTGCCAGCACCGAAGAGGTCGAGCAGTTCTTC.

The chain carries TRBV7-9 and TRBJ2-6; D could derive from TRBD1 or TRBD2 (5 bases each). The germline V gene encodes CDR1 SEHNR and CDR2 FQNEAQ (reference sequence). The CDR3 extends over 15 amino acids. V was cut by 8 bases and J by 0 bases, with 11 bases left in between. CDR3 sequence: CASLWGSSGANVLTF. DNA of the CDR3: TGTGCCAGCCTATGGGGGAGCTCTGGGGCCAACGTCCTGACTTTC.

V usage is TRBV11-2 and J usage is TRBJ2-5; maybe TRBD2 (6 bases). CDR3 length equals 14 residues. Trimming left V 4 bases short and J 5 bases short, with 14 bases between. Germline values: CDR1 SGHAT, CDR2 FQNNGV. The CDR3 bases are TGTGCCAGCAGCTCTGAACTAGCAGGGGAGACCCAGTACTTC. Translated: CASSSELAGETQYF.

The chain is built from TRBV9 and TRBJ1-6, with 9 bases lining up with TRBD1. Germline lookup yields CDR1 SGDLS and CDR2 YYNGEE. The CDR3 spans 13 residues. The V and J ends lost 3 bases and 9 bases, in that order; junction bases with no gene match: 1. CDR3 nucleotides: TGTGCCAGCAGCGGGACAGGGGTTTCACCCCTCCACTTT. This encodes CASSGTGVSPLHF.

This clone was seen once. The CDR3 protein is CASSLKRQGVNEQFF. The CDR3 DNA reads as TGTGCCAGCAGCTTAAAGCGCCAGGGGGTAAATGAGCAGTTCTTC. The chain is built from TRBV7-9 and TRBJ2-1, with 7 bases aligning to TRBD1. The J segment lost 7 bases and the V segment lost 2 bases, leaving 8 bases of the junction unmatched. This CDR3 contains 15 residues. Germline V gene lookup returns CDR1 SEHNR and CDR2 FQNEAQ (reference sequence).

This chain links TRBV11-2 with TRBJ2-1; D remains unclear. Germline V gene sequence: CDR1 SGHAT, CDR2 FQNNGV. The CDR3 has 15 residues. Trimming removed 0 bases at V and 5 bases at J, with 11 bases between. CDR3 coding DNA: TGTGCCAGCAGCTTAGACGGGCGGAGAAACAATGAGCAGTTCTTC. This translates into CASSLDGRRNNEQFF. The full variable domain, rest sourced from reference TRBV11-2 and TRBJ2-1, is EAGVAQSPRYKIIEKRQSVAFWCNPISGHATLYWYQQILGQGPKLLIQFQNNGVVDDSQLPKDRFSAERLKGVDSTLKIQPAKLEDSAVYLCASSLDGRRNNEQFFGPGTRLTVL.

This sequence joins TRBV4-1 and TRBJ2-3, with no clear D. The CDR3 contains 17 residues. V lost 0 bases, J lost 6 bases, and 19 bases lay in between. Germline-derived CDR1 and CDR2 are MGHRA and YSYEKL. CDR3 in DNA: TGCGCCAGCAGCCAAGAGGGTTCCCGTTTTAGTTCGGATACGCAGTATTTT. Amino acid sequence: CASSQEGSRFSSDTQYF.

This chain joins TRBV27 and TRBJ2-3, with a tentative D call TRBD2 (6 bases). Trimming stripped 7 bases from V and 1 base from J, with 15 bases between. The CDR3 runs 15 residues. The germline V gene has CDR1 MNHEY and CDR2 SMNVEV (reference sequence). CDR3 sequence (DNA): TGTGCCAGCACCCTCTTTGGGACTGGCACAGATACGCAGTATTTT. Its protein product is CASTLFGTGTDTQYF.

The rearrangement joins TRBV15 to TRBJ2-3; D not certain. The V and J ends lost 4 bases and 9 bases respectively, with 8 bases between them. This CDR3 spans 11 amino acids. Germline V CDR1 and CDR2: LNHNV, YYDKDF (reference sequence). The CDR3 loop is CATSTTATQYF. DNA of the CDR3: TGTGCCACCAGCACTACCGCAACGCAGTATTTT. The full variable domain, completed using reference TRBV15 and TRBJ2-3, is DAMVIQNPRYQVTQFGKPVTLSCSQTLNHNVMYWYQQKSSQAPKLLFHYYDKDFNNEADTPDNFQSRRPNTSFCFLDIRSPGLGDTAMYLCATSTTATQYFGPGTRLTVL.